The T cell receptor beta chain described here comes from a study of shared clonotypes between healthy human individuals. Across the whole study: Donors, aged 18 to 49, were a couple of women and three men.

Assay runs were performed at deep level. Sequenced by immunoSEQ multiplex PCR; TCRdb stores in-frame clones only, minus some. The sample shows about 2.2 million clones, around 93% of them seen only once. The CDR3 runs 14 residues. Looked up from germline, CDR1 is SGHDN and CDR2 is FVKESK. Trimming shortened V by 2 bases and J by 6 bases, and 13 bases separated the two germline ends. For this clone: Antigen: not known.

Whole-study findings and limits: It was observed that around 5% of naive CD4 clonotypes were shared across several donors.

Naive-designated CD8 cells lacked CD45RO, were positively enriched for CCR7, and omitted terminally differentiated effector memory CD45RA+ cells. This TCR was recovered from a young man in good health. Some clones in this sample may be carry-over from other donors' samples. This sequence joins TRBV14 and TRBJ1-2, with D maybe TRBD1 (5 bases). The sequencing sample was made of naive CD8+ T cells from PBMCs. CDR3 nucleotide sequence: TGTGCCAGCAGCCAATCCGGGCAGGGTGATGGCTACACCTTC. This encodes CASSQSGQGDGYTF.